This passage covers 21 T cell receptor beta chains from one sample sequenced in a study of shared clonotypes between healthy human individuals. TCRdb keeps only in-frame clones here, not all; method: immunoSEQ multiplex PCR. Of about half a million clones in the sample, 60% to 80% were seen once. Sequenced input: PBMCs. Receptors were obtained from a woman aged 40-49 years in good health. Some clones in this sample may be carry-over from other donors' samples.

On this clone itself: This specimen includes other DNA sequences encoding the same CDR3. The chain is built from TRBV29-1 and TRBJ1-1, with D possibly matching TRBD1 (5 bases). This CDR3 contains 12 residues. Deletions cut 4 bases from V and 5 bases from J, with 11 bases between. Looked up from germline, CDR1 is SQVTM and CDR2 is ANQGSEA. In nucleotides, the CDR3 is TGCAGCGTTGGGGGTAGGGGAACTGAAGCTTTCTTT. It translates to CSVGGRGTEAFF.

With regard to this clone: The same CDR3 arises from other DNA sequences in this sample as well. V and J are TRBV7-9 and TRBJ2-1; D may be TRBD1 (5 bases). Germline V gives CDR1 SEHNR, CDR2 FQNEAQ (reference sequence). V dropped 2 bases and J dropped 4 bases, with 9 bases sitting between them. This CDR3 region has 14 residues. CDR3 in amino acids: CASSLRQGYNEQFF. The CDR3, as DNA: TGTGCCAGCAGCTTAAGGCAGGGTTACAATGAGCAGTTCTTC.

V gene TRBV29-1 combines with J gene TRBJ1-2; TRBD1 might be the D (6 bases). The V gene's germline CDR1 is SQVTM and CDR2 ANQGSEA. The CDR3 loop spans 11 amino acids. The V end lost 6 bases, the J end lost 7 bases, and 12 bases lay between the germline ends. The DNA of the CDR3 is TGCAGCGTGGGCAGGGGCGGTGGCTACACCTTC. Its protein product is CSVGRGGGYTF.

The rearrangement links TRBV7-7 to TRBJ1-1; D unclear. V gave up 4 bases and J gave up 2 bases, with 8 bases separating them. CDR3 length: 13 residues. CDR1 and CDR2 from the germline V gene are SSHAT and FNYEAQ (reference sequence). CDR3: CASSSSQNTEAFF. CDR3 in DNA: TGTGCCAGCAGCTCCTCACAAAACACTGAAGCTTTCTTT.

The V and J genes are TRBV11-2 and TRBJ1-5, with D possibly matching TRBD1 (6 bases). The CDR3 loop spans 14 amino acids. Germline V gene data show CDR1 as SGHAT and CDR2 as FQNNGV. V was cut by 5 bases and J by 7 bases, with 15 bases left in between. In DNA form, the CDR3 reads TGTGCCAGCAGCCCGGGGGGGGGCAGGCAGCCCCAGCATTTT. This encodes CASSPGGGRQPQHF. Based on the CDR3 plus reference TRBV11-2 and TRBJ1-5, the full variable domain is EAGVAQSPRYKIIEKRQSVAFWCNPISGHATLYWYQQILGQGPKLLIQFQNNGVVDDSQLPKDRFSAERLKGVDSTLKIQPAKLEDSAVYLCASSPGGGRQPQHFGDGTRLSIL.

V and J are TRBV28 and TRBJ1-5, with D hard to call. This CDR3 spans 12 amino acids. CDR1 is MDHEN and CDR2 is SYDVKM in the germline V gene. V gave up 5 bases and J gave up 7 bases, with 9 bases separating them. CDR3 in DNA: TGTGCCAGCAGTGCCGGAGCACAGCCCCAGCATTTT. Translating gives CASSAGAQPQHF.

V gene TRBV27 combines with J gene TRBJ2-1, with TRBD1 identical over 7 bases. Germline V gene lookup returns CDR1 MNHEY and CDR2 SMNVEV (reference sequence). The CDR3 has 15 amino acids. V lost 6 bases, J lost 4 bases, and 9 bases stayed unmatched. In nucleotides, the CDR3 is TGTGCCAGCAGCCTTCAGGGGGTCGGTTACAATGAGCAGTTCTTC. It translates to CASSLQGVGYNEQFF.

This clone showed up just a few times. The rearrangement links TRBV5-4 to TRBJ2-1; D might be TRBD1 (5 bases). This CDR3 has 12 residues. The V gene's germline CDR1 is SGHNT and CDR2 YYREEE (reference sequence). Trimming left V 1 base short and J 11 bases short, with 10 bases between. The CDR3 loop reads CASSLSTVQQFF. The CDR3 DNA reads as TGTGCCAGCAGCTTGTCGACAGTTCAGCAGTTCTTC. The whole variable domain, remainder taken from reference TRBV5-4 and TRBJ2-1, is ETGVTQSPTHLIKTRGQQVTLRCSSQSGHNTVSWYQQALGQGPQFIFQYYREEENGRGNFPPRFSGLQFPNYSSELNVNALELDDSALYLCASSLSTVQQFFGPGTRLTVL.

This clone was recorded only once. The CDR3 DNA sequence: TGTGCCAGCAGCTCCGTACCTACCGGGGAGCTGTTTTTT. It translates to CASSSVPTGELFF. This rearrangement joins TRBV5-6 to TRBJ2-2; D gene ambiguous. The CDR3 sequence is 13 residues long. Trimming pared 3 bases from V and 5 bases from J, leaving 8 bases between. CDR1 and CDR2 from the germline V gene are SGHDT and YYEEEE. The variable domain in full, completed from reference TRBV5-6 and TRBJ2-2, reads DAGVTQSPTHLIKTRGQQVTLRCSPKSGHDTVSWYQQALGQGPQFIFQYYEEEERQRGNFPDRFSGHQFPNYSSELNVNALLLGDSALYLCASSSVPTGELFFGEGSRLTVL.

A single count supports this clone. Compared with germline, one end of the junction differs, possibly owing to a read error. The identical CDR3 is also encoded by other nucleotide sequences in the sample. CDR3 protein: CASSQPYRGTNEKLFF. CDR3 coding DNA: TGCGCCAGCAGCCAACCTTACAGGGGCACTAATGAGAAACTGTTTTTT. The V call is TRBV4-1, the J call TRBJ1-4, with 7 nucleotides matching TRBD1. The CDR3 is 16 amino acids. Germline CDR1 is MGHRA and CDR2 is YSYEKL.

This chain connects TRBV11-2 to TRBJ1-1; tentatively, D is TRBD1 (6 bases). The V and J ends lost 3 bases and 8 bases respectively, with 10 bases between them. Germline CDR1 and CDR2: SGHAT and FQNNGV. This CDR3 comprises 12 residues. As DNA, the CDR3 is TGTGCCAGCAGCTTCAACGGGGGCGAAGCTTTCTTT. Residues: CASSFNGGEAFF.

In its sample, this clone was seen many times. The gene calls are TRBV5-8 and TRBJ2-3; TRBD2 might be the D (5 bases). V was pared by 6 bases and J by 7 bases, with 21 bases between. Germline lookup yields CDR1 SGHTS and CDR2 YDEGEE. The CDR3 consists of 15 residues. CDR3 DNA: TGTGCCAGCACCCGTGGACTCCCGAGTGTGAATACGCAGTATTTT. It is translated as CASTRGLPSVNTQYF.

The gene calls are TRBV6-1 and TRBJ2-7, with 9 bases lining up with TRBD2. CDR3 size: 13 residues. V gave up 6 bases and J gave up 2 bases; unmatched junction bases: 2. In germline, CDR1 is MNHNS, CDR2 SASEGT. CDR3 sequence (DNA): TGTGCCAGCAGGCCTAGCGGGACCTACGAGCAGTACTTC. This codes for CASRPSGTYEQYF.

For the CDR3, the DNA is TGTGCCAGCAGCCCACGACAGGGGTCGAATGAGCAGTTCTTC. Translated: CASSPRQGSNEQFF. The V gene is TRBV7-9, the J gene TRBJ2-1, with 8 positions matching TRBD1. The CDR3 is 14 amino acids. The V and J ends lost 5 bases and 7 bases, in that order; junction bases with no gene match: 7. CDR1 is SEHNR, CDR2 FQNEAQ, per germline (reference sequence).

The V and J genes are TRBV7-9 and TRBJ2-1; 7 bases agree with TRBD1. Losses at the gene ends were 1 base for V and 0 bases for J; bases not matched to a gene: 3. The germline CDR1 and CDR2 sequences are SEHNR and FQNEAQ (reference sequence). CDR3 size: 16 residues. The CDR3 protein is CASSLVGDSSYNEQFF. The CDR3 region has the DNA TGTGCCAGCAGCTTAGTAGGGGACAGCTCCTACAATGAGCAGTTCTTC.

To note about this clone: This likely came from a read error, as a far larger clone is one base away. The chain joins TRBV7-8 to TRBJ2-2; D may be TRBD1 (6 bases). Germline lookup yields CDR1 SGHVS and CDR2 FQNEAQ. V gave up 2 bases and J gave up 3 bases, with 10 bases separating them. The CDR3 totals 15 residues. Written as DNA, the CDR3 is TGTGCCAGCAGCTTATACAGGGCCGACACCGGGGAGCTGTTTTTT. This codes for CASSLYRADTGELFF.

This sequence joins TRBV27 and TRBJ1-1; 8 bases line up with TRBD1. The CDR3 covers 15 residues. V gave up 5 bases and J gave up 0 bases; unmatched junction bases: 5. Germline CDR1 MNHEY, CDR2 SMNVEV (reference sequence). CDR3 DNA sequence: TGTGCCAGCAGTCCGAAGGGACAGGTGAACACTGAAGCTTTCTTT. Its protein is CASSPKGQVNTEAFF.

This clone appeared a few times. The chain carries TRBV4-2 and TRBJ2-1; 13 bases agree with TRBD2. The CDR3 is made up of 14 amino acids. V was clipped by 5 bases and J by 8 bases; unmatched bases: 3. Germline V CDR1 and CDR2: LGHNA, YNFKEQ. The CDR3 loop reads CASSRTSGRDEQFF. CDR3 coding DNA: TGTGCCAGCAGCAGAACTAGCGGGAGGGATGAGCAGTTCTTC.

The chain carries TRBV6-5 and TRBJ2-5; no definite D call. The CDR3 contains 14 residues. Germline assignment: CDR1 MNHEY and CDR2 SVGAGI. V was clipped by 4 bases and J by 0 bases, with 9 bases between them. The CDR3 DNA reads TGTGCCAGCAGTTCTGTCGCAAACCAAGAGACCCAGTACTTC. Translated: CASSSVANQETQYF.

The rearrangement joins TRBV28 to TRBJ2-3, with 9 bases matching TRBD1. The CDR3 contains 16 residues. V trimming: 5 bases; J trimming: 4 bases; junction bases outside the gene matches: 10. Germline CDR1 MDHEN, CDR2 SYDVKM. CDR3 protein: CASSPTGTGIADTQYF. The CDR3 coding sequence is TGTGCCAGCAGTCCCACCGGGACAGGGATCGCAGATACGCAGTATTTT.

The CDR3, as DNA: TGTGCCAGCAGCGAGGCAGGCCGGAACTATGGCTACACCTTC. Amino acids: CASSEAGRNYGYTF. The chain combines TRBV9 with TRBJ1-2; D ambiguous. V was pared by 3 bases and J by 2 bases, with 11 bases between. The length of the CDR3 is 14 residues. Germline loops: CDR1 SGDLS, CDR2 YYNGEE.